This is a list of T cell receptor beta chains from one sample in a study of T cell responses to AZD1222 COVID-19 vaccine. Repertoires were generated with immunoSEQ multiplex PCR, while TCRdb's copy carries only in-frame clones and drops some. The sample lists some 73,000 clones, roughly 89% occurring once. The input for sequencing was peripheral blood, taken 28 days after the second AZD1222 dose. The receptors shown here come from an adult who received the AZD1222 COVID-19 vaccine. CDR3s include the opening cysteine and the closing phenylalanine or tryptophan. A D gene is named only where the DNA matches it firmly. Some rows mark clone size as missing; the rest say once, few, many or name a class of expanded clone.

D gene | J gene | V gene | clone size | CDR3 protein | CDR3 DNA
- | TRBJ2-4 | TRBV30 | once | CAWSVRGRNIQYF | TGTGCCTGGAGTGTGAGGGGAAGGAACATTCAGTACTTC
- | TRBJ1-1 | TRBV29-1 | - | CSVGRKQRTEAFF | TGCAGCGTTGGGAGGAAACAAAGGACTGAAGCTTTCTTT
- | TRBJ2-1 | TRBV9 | - | CASSVGGRGTYNEQFF | TGTGCCAGCAGCGTAGGAGGGAGGGGGACATACAATGAGCAGTTCTTC
TRBD1 | TRBJ1-6 | TRBV7-6 | - | CASSQGQGNSPLHF | TGTGCCAGCAGCCAAGGACAGGGTAATTCACCCCTCCACTTT
- | TRBJ1-2 | TRBV9 | - | CASSVAGGWDGYTF | TGTGCCAGCAGCGTAGCGGGGGGTTGGGATGGCTACACCTTC
- | TRBJ2-7 | TRBV6-1 | - | CASSPGYYEQYF | TGTGCCAGCAGTCCGGGATACTACGAGCAGTACTTC
- | TRBJ1-1 | TRBV7-8 | - | CASSLTHLNTEAFF | TGTGCCAGCAGCTTAACCCACTTGAACACTGAAGCTTTCTTT
- | TRBJ2-2 | TRBV27 | - | CASSLDGTTGELFF | TGTGCCAGCAGTTTGGACGGGACCACCGGGGAGCTGTTTTTT
- | TRBJ1-2 | TRBV5-6 | - | CASSLAQGLYGYTF | TGTGCCAGCAGCTTGGCGCAGGGTCTGTATGGCTACACCTTC
- | TRBJ2-2 | TRBV12-3/TRBV12-4 | - | CASSLGTGELFF | TGTGCCAGCAGTCTAGGAACCGGGGAGCTGTTTTTT
TRBD2 | TRBJ2-3 | TRBV3-1/TRBV3-2 | - | CASSQDSGGITDTQYF | TGTGCCAGCAGCCAAGATAGCGGGGGAATCACAGATACGCAGTATTTT
- | TRBJ1-1 | TRBV2 | - | CASRTPGLDTEAFF | TGTGCCAGCAGGACGCCGGGGCTGGACACTGAAGCTTTCTTT
- | TRBJ1-5 | TRBV28 | - | CASSSLDGPPQHF | TGTGCCAGCAGTTCATTGGACGGACCGCCCCAGCATTTT
TRBD1 | TRBJ2-5 | TRBV5-1 | - | CASSLQGRETQYF | TGCGCCAGCAGCTTACAGGGGAGAGAGACCCAGTACTTC
TRBD1 | TRBJ2-7 | TRBV9 | once | CASSPGGRGPSYEQYF | TGTGCCAGCAGCCCAGGGGGCAGGGGTCCCTCCTACGAGCAGTACTTC
- | TRBJ1-5 | TRBV7-2 | - | CASSLVKGNQPQHF | TGTGCCAGCAGCTTAGTTAAGGGAAATCAGCCCCAGCATTTT
- | TRBJ2-1 | TRBV3-1/TRBV3-2 | - | CASSQAGSRVWDEQFF | TGTGCCAGCAGCCAGGCCGGGTCCAGGGTTTGGGATGAGCAGTTCTTC
- | TRBJ2-5 | TRBV25-1 | - | CASSEYKTQYF | TGTGCCAGCAGTGAATATAAGACCCAGTACTTC
- | TRBJ1-3 | TRBV4-1 | - | CASSQVGGNTIYF | TGCGCCAGCAGCCAAGTTGGTGGAAACACCATATATTTT
- | TRBJ1-3 | TRBV19 | once | CASSMMGTWGNTIYF | TGTGCCAGTAGTATGATGGGGACATGGGGAAACACCATATATTTT
- | TRBJ1-3 | TRBV6-4 | - | CASSAGGIGGNTIYF | TGTGCCAGCAGTGCCGGAGGGATCGGAGGAAACACCATATATTTT
- | TRBJ1-3 | TRBV7-6 | - | CASSSGRLSGNTIYF | TGTGCCAGCAGCTCGGGACGGCTATCTGGAAACACCATATATTTT
- | TRBJ2-3 | TRBV29-1 | - | CSVGSGTDTQYF | TGCAGCGTTGGATCGGGCACAGATACGCAGTATTTT
- | TRBJ1-3 | TRBV27 | - | CASSFDGLSGNTIYF | TGTGCCAGCAGTTTCGACGGTCTCTCTGGAAACACCATATATTTT
- | TRBJ2-1 | TRBV5-4 | few | CASSPPASSYNEQFF | TGTGCCAGCAGCCCTCCAGCTAGCTCCTACAATGAGCAGTTCTTC
- | TRBJ1-6 | TRBV25-1 | - | CASRRGISPLHF | TGTGCCAGCAGGAGGGGCATCTCACCCCTCCACTTT
- | TRBJ2-2 | TRBV15 | - | CATSGPTGLPTGELFF | TGTGCCACCAGCGGACCGACAGGACTACCCACCGGGGAGCTGTTTTTT
- | TRBJ2-1 | TRBV7-9 | - | CASHVRGLYNEQFF | TGTGCCAGCCACGTCCGGGGGCTGTACAATGAGCAGTTCTTC
- | TRBJ1-2 | TRBV6-6 | - | CASSAKRFYGYTF | TGTGCCAGCAGTGCAAAAAGGTTCTATGGCTACACCTTC
- | TRBJ1-6 | TRBV23-1 | few | CASSPREAYNSPLHF | TGCGCCAGCAGTCCCCGGGAGGCATATAATTCACCCCTCCACTTT
- | TRBJ2-2 | TRBV6-5 | - | CASNGGSTGELFF | TGTGCCAGCAATGGGGGGAGCACCGGGGAGCTGTTTTTT
TRBD1 | TRBJ2-1 | TRBV7-9 | - | CASSPPRGEGAPWNEQFF | TGTGCCAGCAGCCCCCCCCGGGGAGAGGGGGCGCCGTGGAATGAGCAGTTCTTC
- | TRBJ2-1 | TRBV29-1 | - | CSVGAWEQFF | TGCAGCGTCGGAGCATGGGAGCAGTTCTTC
- | TRBJ1-2 | TRBV6-1 | - | CASSEPGRSGGYTF | TGTGCCAGCAGTGAGCCAGGAAGGAGTGGAGGCTACACCTTC
TRBD2 | TRBJ2-1 | TRBV5-4 | - | CASSSRLAGGSYNEQFF | TGTGCCAGCAGCTCAAGACTAGCGGGAGGTTCCTACAATGAGCAGTTCTTC
TRBD1 | TRBJ1-3 | TRBV9 | - | CASSPQGGNPGNTIYF | TGTGCCAGCAGCCCTCAGGGGGGGAACCCTGGAAACACCATATATTTT
- | TRBJ1-4 | TRBV14 | - | CASSQDRGEKLFF | TGTGCCAGCAGCCAAGATAGGGGCGAAAAACTGTTTTTT
TRBD1 | TRBJ1-2 | TRBV19 | - | CASSIIGGGDYGYTF | TGTGCCAGTAGTATAATCGGAGGGGGCGACTATGGCTACACCTTC
- | TRBJ1-1 | TRBV6-5 | - | CASTKRRGKNTEAFF | TGTGCCAGCACCAAACGGAGGGGGAAGAACACTGAAGCTTTCTTT
- | TRBJ2-4 | TRBV9 | - | CASSAGDIAKNIQYF | TGTGCCAGCAGCGCCGGGGATATAGCCAAAAACATTCAGTACTTC
- | TRBJ1-1 | TRBV28 | - | CASSLFPGQLNTEAFF | TGTGCCAGCAGTTTATTCCCAGGACAGTTGAACACTGAAGCTTTCTTT
- | TRBJ2-3 | TRBV7-9 | - | CATRSTDTQYF | TGTGCCACAAGGAGCACAGATACGCAGTATTTT
- | TRBJ2-4 | TRBV9 | few | CASSEGGRQNIQYF | TGTGCCAGCAGCGAAGGGGGACGCCAAAACATTCAGTACTTC
- | TRBJ2-7 | TRBV11-2 | - | CASSPRGALTPYEQYF | TGTGCCAGCAGCCCCAGGGGGGCCCTTACCCCCTACGAGCAGTACTTC
TRBD2 | TRBJ2-5 | TRBV6-5 | - | CASRISGSGETQYF | TGTGCCAGCAGGATTAGCGGGAGTGGAGAGACCCAGTACTTC
- | TRBJ1-1 | TRBV28 | - | CASRVRAGSTEAFF | TGTGCCAGCAGGGTAAGGGCGGGGAGCACTGAAGCTTTCTTT
TRBD1 | TRBJ2-7 | TRBV6-5 | - | CASSYRGQDTYEQYF | TGTGCCAGCAGTTACCGGGGACAGGACACCTACGAGCAGTACTTC
- | TRBJ1-1 | TRBV24-1 | - | CATSDPGGPNTEAFF | TGTGCCACCAGTGATCCCGGGGGACCGAACACTGAAGCTTTCTTT
TRBD1 | TRBJ2-7 | TRBV7-2 | - | CASSAIQGREQYF | TGTGCCAGCAGCGCAATACAGGGGCGCGAGCAGTACTTC
- | TRBJ1-6 | TRBV3-1/TRBV3-2 | - | CASIAIGGSLHF | TGTGCCAGCATAGCCATAGGGGGTTCCCTCCACTTT
TRBD1 | TRBJ1-2 | TRBV30 | - | CACPRDRGDGYTF | TGTGCCTGCCCCCGGGACAGGGGTGATGGCTACACCTTC